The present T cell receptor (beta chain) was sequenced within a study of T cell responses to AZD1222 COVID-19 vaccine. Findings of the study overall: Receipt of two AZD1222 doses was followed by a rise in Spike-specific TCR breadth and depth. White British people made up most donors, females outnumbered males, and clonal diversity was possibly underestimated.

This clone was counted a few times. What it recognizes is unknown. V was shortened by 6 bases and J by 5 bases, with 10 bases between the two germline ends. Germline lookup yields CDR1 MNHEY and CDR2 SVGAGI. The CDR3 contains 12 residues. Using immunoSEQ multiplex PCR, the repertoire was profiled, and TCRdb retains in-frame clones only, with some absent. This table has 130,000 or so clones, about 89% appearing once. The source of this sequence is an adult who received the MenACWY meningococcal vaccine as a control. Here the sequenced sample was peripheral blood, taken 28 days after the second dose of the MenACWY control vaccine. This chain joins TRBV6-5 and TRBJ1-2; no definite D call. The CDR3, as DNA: TGTGCCAGCAGCCTCCGCCCTTATGGCTACACCTTC. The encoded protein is CASSLRPYGYTF.